This TCR beta chain appears in the sequencing data of a study of blood T cell repertoires in COVID-19. Background on the study: Some COVID-19 samples were acute and others convalescent; all came from the United States, Italy and Spain.

Authors' analysis steps: Counts of nucleated cells, estimated from reference gene primer amplification, were obtained. Repertoires were generated with immunoSEQ multiplex PCR, while TCRdb's copy carries only in-frame clones and drops some. That table is the source of V, J and clone size, and D and trimming were worked out from the DNA. Of roughly 300,000 clones listed, over 75% are singletons. Sequences were obtained from PBMCs or T cells enriched from blood (not recorded which). The receptor comes from a woman aged 18 to 35 who had recovered from COVID-19.

CDR3 region: CATSDHRADPYSTDTQYF. In DNA, the CDR3 is TGTGCCACCAGTGACCACCGAGCGGACCCATATAGCACAGATACGCAGTATTTT. This chain connects TRBV24-1 to TRBJ2-3; possibly TRBD2 for D (5 bases). Germline CDR1 is KGHDR and CDR2 is SFDVKD. V dropped 4 bases and J dropped 0 bases, with 19 bases sitting between them. The length of the CDR3 is 18 residues.